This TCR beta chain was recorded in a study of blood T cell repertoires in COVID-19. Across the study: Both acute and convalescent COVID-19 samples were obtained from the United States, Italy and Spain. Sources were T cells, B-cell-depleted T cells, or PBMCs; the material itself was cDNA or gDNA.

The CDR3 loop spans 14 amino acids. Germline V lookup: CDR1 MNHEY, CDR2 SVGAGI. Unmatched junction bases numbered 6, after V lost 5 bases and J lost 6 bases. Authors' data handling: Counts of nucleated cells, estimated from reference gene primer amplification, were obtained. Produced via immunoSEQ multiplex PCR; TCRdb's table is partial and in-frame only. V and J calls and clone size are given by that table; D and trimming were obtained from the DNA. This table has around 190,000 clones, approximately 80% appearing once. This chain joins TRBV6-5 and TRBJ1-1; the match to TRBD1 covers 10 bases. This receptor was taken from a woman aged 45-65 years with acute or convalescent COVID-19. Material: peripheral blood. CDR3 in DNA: TGTGCCAGCAGTATCGACAGGGGGCTAGCTGAAGCTTTCTTT. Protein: CASSIDRGLAEAFF.